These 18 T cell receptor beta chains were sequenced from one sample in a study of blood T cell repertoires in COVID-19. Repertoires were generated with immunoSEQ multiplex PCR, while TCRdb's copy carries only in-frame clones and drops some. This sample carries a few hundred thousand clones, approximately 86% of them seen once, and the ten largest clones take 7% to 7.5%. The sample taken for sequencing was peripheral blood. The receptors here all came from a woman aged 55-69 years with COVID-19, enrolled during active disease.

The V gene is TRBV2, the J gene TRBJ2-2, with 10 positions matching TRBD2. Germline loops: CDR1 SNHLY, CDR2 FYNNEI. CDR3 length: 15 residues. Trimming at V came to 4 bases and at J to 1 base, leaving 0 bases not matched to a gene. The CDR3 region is CASSGLAGNTGELFF. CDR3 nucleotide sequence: TGTGCCAGCAGTGGACTAGCGGGGAACACCGGGGAGCTGTTTTTT.

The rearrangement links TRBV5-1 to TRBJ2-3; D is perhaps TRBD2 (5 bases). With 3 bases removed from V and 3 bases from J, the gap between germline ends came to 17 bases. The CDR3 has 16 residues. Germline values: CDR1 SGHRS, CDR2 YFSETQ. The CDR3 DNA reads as TGCGCCAGCAGCTCGACGGGCTTCCCGGGGACAGATACGCAGTATTTT. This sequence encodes CASSSTGFPGTDTQYF.

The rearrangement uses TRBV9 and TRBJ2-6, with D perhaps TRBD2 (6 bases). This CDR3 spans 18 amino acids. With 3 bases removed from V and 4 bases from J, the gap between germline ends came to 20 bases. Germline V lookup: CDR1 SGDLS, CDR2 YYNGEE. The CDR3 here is CASSAGTQPSHGANVLTF. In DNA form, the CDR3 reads TGTGCCAGCAGCGCCGGGACTCAACCGTCCCACGGGGCCAACGTCCTGACTTTC.

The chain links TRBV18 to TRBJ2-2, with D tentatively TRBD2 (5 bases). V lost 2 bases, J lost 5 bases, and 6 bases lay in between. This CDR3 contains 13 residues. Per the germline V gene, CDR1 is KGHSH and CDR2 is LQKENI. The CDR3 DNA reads TGTGCCAGCTCACCAGGCGGGACCGGGGAGCTGTTTTTT. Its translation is CASSPGGTGELFF. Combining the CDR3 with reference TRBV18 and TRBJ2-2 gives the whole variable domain NAGVMQNPRHLVRRRGQEARLRCSPMKGHSHVYWYRQLPEEGLKFMVYLQKENIIDESGMPKERFSAEFPKEGPSILRIQQVVRGDSAAYFCASSPGGTGELFFGEGSRLTVL.

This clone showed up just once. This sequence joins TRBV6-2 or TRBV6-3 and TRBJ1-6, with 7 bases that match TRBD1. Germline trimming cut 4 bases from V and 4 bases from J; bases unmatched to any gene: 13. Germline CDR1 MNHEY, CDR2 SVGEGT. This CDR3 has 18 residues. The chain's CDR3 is CASSSTLDRVLYNSPLHF. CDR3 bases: TGTGCCAGCAGTTCGACTCTCGACAGGGTTCTTTATAATTCACCCCTCCACTTT.

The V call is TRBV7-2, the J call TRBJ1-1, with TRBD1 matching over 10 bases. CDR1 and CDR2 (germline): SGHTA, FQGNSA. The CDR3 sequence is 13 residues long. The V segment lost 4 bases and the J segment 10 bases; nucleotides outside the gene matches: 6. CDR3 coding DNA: TGTGCCAGCAGCTCAGACAGGGGGCGCCGAGCTTTCTTT. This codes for CASSSDRGRRAFF.

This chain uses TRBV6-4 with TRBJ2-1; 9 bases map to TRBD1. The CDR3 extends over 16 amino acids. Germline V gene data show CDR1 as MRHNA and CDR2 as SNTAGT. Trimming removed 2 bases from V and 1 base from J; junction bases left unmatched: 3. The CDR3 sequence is CASSDETGGSYNEQFF. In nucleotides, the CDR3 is TGTGCCAGCAGTGACGAGACAGGGGGTTCCTACAATGAGCAGTTCTTC.

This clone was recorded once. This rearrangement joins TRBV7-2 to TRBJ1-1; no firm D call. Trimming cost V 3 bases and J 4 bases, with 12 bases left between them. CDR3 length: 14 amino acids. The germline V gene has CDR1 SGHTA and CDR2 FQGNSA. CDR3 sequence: CASSFDIQRTEAFF. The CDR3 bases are TGTGCCAGCAGCTTTGATATCCAGCGCACTGAAGCTTTCTTT.

The CDR3 is CASKDTGTYEQYF. CDR3 sequence (DNA): TGTGCCAGCAAAGATACAGGGACCTACGAGCAGTACTTC. This chain connects TRBV6-5 to TRBJ2-7, with D possibly matching TRBD1 (6 bases). This CDR3 contains 13 residues. The ends were cut back, 7 bases at V and 2 bases at J, with 12 bases in the middle. Germline CDR1 and CDR2: MNHEY and SVGAGI.

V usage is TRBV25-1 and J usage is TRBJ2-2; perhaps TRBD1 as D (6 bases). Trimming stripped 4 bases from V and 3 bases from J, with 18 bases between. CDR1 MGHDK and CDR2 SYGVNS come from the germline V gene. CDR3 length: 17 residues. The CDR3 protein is CASSGPLTGIDTGELFF. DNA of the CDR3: TGTGCCAGCAGTGGCCCTCTGACAGGTATCGACACCGGGGAGCTGTTTTTT. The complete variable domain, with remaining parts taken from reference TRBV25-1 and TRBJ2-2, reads EADIYQTPRYLVIGTGKKITLECSQTMGHDKMYWYQQDPGMELHLIHYSYGVNSTEKGDLSSESTVSRIRTEHFPLTLESARPSHTSQYLCASSGPLTGIDTGELFFGEGSRLTVL.

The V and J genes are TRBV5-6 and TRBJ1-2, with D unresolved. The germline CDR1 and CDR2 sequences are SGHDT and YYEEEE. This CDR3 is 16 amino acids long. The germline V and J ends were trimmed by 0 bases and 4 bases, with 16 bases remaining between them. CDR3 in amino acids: CASSLERQVLTYGYTF. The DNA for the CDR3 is TGTGCCAGCAGCTTGGAGCGGCAGGTGCTGACCTATGGCTACACCTTC.

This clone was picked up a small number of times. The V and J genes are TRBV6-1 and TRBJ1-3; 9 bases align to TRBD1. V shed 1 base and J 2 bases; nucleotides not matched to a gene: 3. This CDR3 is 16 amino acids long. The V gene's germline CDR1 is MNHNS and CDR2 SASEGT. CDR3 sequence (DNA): TGTGCCAGCAGTGAAGGGACAGGGGACACTGGAAACACCATATATTTT. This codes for CASSEGTGDTGNTIYF.

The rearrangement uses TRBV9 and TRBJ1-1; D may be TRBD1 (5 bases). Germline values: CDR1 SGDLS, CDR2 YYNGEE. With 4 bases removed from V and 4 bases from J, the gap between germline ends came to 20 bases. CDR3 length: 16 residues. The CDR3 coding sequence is TGTGCCAGCAGCCCAGGCGAAGGGGATTTTGCCACTGAAGCTTTCTTT. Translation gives CASSPGEGDFATEAFF.

The CDR3 spells CASSPGGGARALTQYF. The CDR3 DNA reads as TGTGCCAGCAGCCCCGGAGGGGGGGCCCGGGCTCTTACGCAGTATTTT. The chain is built from TRBV7-2 and TRBJ2-3; maybe TRBD2 (7 bases). The CDR3 has 16 residues. Germline CDR1 is SGHTA and CDR2 is FQGNSA. V shed 5 bases and J shed 8 bases, with 23 bases lying between them.

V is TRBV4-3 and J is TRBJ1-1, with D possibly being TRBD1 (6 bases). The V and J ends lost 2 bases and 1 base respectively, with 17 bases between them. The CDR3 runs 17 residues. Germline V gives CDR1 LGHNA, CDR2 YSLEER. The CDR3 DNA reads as TGCGCCAGCAGCCAACGGGGGGGCGTCGGGCGGAACACTGAAGCTTTCTTT. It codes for CASSQRGGVGRNTEAFF.

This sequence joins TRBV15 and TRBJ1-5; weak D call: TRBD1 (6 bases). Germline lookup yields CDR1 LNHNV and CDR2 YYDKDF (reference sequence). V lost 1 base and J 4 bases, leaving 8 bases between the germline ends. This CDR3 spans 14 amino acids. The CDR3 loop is CATSRADRNQPQHF. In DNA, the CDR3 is TGTGCCACCAGCAGAGCCGACAGGAATCAGCCCCAGCATTTT.

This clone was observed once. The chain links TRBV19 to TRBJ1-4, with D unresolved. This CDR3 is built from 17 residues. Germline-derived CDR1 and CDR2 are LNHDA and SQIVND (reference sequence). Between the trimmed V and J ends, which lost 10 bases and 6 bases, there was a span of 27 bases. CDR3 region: CATSRGPDSGEDEKLFF. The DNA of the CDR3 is TGTGCCACCTCGAGAGGGCCGGATAGCGGGGAAGATGAAAAACTGTTTTTT.

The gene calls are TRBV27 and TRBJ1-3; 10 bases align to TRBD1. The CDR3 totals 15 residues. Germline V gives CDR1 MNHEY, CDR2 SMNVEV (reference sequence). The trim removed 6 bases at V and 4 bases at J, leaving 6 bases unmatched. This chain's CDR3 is CASSRTGGVGNTIYF. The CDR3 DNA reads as TGTGCCAGCAGCCGGACAGGGGGTGTGGGAAACACCATATATTTT.